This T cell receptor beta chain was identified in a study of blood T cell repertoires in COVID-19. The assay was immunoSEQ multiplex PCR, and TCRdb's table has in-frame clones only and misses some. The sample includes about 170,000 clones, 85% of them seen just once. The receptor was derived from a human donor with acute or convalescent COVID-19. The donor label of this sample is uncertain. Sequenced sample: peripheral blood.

This CDR3 is CAAGRGVDETQYF. CDR3 nucleotides: TGTGCCGCCGGGCGGGGGGTTGATGAGACCCAGTACTTC. V usage is TRBV24-1 and J usage is TRBJ2-5, with TRBD2 identical over 8 bases. CDR1 and CDR2 (germline): KGHDR, SFDVKD. The trim removed 12 bases at V and 5 bases at J, leaving 10 bases unmatched. The CDR3 loop spans 13 amino acids.